This is a list of T cell receptor beta chains from one sample in a study of blood T cells in healthy people across ages. MiXCR was run by TCRdb on the 5' RACE reads, yielding one entry per CDR3 protein. Altogether about 1.6 million distinct CDR3 sequences are present, roughly 30% being singletons, with the ten largest covering around 11%. Specimen: blood. The receptors were sampled from a woman under 40 in good health. Each CDR3 is given with its conserved first and last residue. A D gene is named only where the DNA matches it firmly. Clone size is stated in some rows and not others, as once, few, many or a class when expanded.

>TRBD1|TRBJ2-5|TRBV12-3/TRBV12-4|-
TGTGCCAGCAGTTTTACAGGGGGTATTGAGACCCAGTACTTC
CASSFTGGIETQYF
>TRBD2|TRBJ2-7|TRBV29-1|many
TGCAGCGTTGTAATCGGAGCGGGAGTCGACTACGAGCAGTACTTC
CSVVIGAGVDYEQYF
>TRBD2|TRBJ2-3|TRBV5-1|-
TGCGCCAGCAGCTTGGGCGAGTCTCTAGCGGGACTGTATTTT
CASSLGESLAGLYF
>-|TRBJ1-2|TRBV5-1|-
TGCGCCAGCAGCCCCGGGACCGCTACAATGGGCTATGGCTACACCTTC
CASSPGTATMGYGYTF
>-|TRBJ1-2|TRBV6-1|-
TGTGCCAGCAGTACCCGGGACACACGATCGGGGGGCTACACCTTC
CASSTRDTRSGGYTF
>TRBD2|TRBJ2-7|TRBV20-1|-
TGCAGTGCTAACCTTGGGACTAGCGGGACCTGCGAGCAGTACTTC
CSANLGTSGTCEQYF
>-|TRBJ1-2|TRBV28|-
TGTGCCAGCATCCCCGGACAGACCATCTATGGCTACACCTTC
CASIPGQTIYGYTF
>TRBD2|TRBJ2-1|TRBV5-1|-
TGCGCCAGCAGCTCGCTAGGAGCGGGGGGGTTCTACAATGAGCAGTTCTTC
CASSSLGAGGFYNEQFF
>-|TRBJ2-4|TRBV5-1|-
TGCGCCAGCAGCTTGGACAGGCGGGTCTCGGAGGGGCAGTACTTC
CASSLDRRVSEGQYF
>-|TRBJ2-3|TRBV12-3/TRBV12-4|-
TGTGCCAGCAGTTACACGGAGATGACAGATGCGCAGTATTTT
CASSYTEMTDAQYF
>TRBD1|TRBJ2-6|TRBV30|few
TGTGCCTGGAACAGGGGCAGCGCTGGGGCCAACGTCCTGACTTTC
CAWNRGSAGANVLTF
>TRBD2|TRBJ2-2|TRBV28|few
TGTGCCAGCAGTTTACCGGGAGGGCCATCCGGGGAGCTGTTTTTT
CASSLPGGPSGELFF
>-|TRBJ2-1|TRBV14|few
TGTGCCAGCAGCCAAGCTCCTTCTGTTGAAGTTACCTACAATGAGCAGTTCTTC
CASSQAPSVEVTYNEQFF
>TRBD2|TRBJ2-2|TRBV11-2|few
TGTGCCAGCAGCTTAGGACTAGCGGGGCACGGGGAGCTGTTTTTT
CASSLGLAGHGELFF
>TRBD1|TRBJ1-2|TRBV5-1|few
TGCGCCAGCAGCGAGACAGGGCGGTATGGCTACACCTTC
CASSETGRYGYTF
>-|TRBJ1-1|TRBV6-1|-
TGTGCCAGCAGTGAAGGGTTTGGAGGGGAAGCTTTCTTT
CASSEGFGGEAFF
>-|TRBJ1-6|TRBV27|few
TGTGCCAGCAGTTCCGGGTACAGGGACTATAATTCACCCCTCCACTTT
CASSSGYRDYNSPLHF
>-|TRBJ1-1|TRBV29-1|-
TGCAGCGTGGAGGTACGGATGAACACTGAAGCTTTCTTT
CSVEVRMNTEAFF
>-|TRBJ1-2|TRBV30|-
TGTGCCTGGAGTGACTTAACGGATGGCTACACCTTC
CAWSDLTDGYTF
>TRBD1|TRBJ2-7|TRBV12-3/TRBV12-4|few
TGTGCCAGCAGTTTCCACACAGGGGGACGGGGCGAGCAGTACTTC
CASSFHTGGRGEQYF
>TRBD1|TRBJ2-7|TRBV20-1|-
TGCAGTGTACCGGACAGGGCGCCTTTGCCCGAGCAGTACTTC
CSVPDRAPLPEQYF
>-|TRBJ2-1|TRBV7-9|few
TGTGCCAGCAGCCCCAGAGGGGGCGGGAAGATCCAGTTCTTC
CASSPRGGGKIQFF
>TRBD2|TRBJ2-5|TRBV20-1|-
TGCAGTGCTAGCACTAGCGGGAGCGGGCGGCAAGAGACCCAGTACTTC
CSASTSGSGRQETQYF
>-|TRBJ1-2|TRBV29-1|-
TGCAGCGTGGCCAACCAAGAAGGCTACACCTTC
CSVANQEGYTF